This T cell receptor beta chain came from a study of cytomegalovirus exposure and HLA in healthy donors. Study results and caveats: In vitro data verified three CMV-associated chains as specific for CMV antigens. In a later analysis, a missense DCLRE1C variant was linked to TCR beta V- and J-gene trimming. Several top significant clusters appeared, in a later analysis, to be linked to common viral pathogens.

Germline V lookup: CDR1 LNHDA, CDR2 SQIVND (reference sequence). This CDR3 spans 15 amino acids. Trimming cost V 9 bases and J 0 bases; bases outside gene matches: 8. In regard to this clone: Its antigen is as yet unknown.

The PCR contained 60 Vbeta and 13 Jbeta primers. In the source study's methods: Around 76 million unique TCR beta chains, 9 million to 11 million shared, were counted in a later analysis. The protocol was immunoSEQ multiplex PCR, while the TCRdb copy is restricted to in-frame clones and leaves out a portion. D and trimming come from the DNA, and the V and J calls and clone size come from that table. The data contain almost 80,000 clones, 67% of them singletons. This TCR was recovered from a woman in her forties or fifties in good health and CMV-seropositive. The rearrangement links TRBV19 to TRBJ1-3; 7 positions match TRBD1. Sequencing was done on a sample of PBMCs. The CDR3 loop is CASNRGMHSGNTIYF. The CDR3 DNA is TGTGCCAGCAACAGGGGCATGCACTCTGGAAACACCATATATTTT.